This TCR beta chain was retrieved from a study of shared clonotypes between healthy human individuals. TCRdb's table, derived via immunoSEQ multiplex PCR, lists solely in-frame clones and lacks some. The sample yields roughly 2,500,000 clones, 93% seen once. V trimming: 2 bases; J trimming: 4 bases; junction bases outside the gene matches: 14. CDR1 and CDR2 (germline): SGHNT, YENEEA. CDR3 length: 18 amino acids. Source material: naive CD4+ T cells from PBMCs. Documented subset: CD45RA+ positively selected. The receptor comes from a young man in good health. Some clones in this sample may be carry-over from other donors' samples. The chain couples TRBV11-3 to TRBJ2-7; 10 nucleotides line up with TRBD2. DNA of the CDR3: TGTGCCAGCAGCTTAATTTTCCGCCAGCGGGAGGGCAGATACGAGCAGTACTTC. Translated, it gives CASSLIFRQREGRYEQYF.